This passage covers 4 T cell receptor beta chains from one sample sequenced in a study of shared clonotypes between healthy human individuals. Some clones are missing from TCRdb's copy, which holds only in-frame ones; the method was immunoSEQ multiplex PCR. The sample holds over 2 million clones; just under 95% are singletons and the top ten take approximately 0.39%. The sequencing sample was made of naive CD4+ T cells from PBMCs. Subset specified: CD45RA+ positively selected. The receptor set was obtained from a man between 18 and 35 years old in good health. Some clones in this sample may be carry-over from other donors' samples.

The chain employs TRBV2 and TRBJ1-1; D remains ambiguous. With 7 bases removed from V and 0 bases from J, the gap between germline ends came to 12 bases. The CDR3 totals 14 residues. Germline assignment: CDR1 SNHLY and CDR2 FYNNEI. CDR3 in amino acids: CASIGVALNTEAFF. DNA for the CDR3: TGTGCCAGCATAGGAGTAGCTTTGAACACTGAAGCTTTCTTT.

On this clone: This CDR3 is also generated by other DNA sequences in the sample. This chain connects TRBV28 to TRBJ2-3; D unclear. CDR3 length equals 13 residues. Trimming removed 3 bases from V and 0 bases from J, with 4 bases in between. Looked up from germline, CDR1 is MDHEN and CDR2 is SYDVKM. DNA of the CDR3: TGTGCCAGCAGTTTTGGCAGCACAGATACGCAGTATTTT. Translation: CASSFGSTDTQYF.

J is TRBJ1-2 and V is TRBV6-1; perhaps TRBD1 as D (6 bases). V was pared by 6 bases and J by 1 base, with 15 bases between. The germline gives CDR1 MNHNS, CDR2 SASEGT. The CDR3 has 15 amino acids. DNA for the CDR3: TGTGCCAGCAGGGGGGCGGAGCGGATTAACTATGGCTACACCTTC. Amino acids: CASRGAERINYGYTF.

This chain connects TRBV19 to TRBJ2-5, with 13 bases that match TRBD2. CDR3 length equals 16 residues. Germline trimming cut 5 bases from V and 2 bases from J; bases unmatched to any gene: 5. Germline V lookup: CDR1 LNHDA, CDR2 SQIVND (reference sequence). This CDR3 is CASSGRTSGGQETQYF. CDR3 DNA: TGTGCCAGTAGTGGGCGGACTAGCGGGGGTCAAGAGACCCAGTACTTC.